A single sample is the source of the 14 T cell receptor beta chains below, sequenced in a study of T cells expressing NK-cell markers. From the 5' RACE reads, TCRdb lists one entry per CDR3 protein and no DNA. Reported are some 140,000 distinct CDR3 sequences; the ten largest clones contain about 39%. Specimen: blood T cells: a sorted CD56 or NKG2C T cell subset, CD4+ or CD8+ T cells, or bulk PBMC T cells (not recorded which). The receptors originated from a woman between 45 and 60 years old in good health.

V gene TRBV5-1 combines with J gene TRBJ2-5; absent DNA, TCRdb's TRBD2 call cannot be checked. Germline V gives CDR1 SGHRS, CDR2 YFSETQ. The CDR3 runs 14 residues. The CDR3 loop is CASRPAFEGETQYF.

The chain couples TRBV6-5 to TRBJ2-2; the TRBD2 assignment by TCRdb is unverifiable without DNA. This CDR3 region has 16 residues. Germline lookup yields CDR1 MNHEY and CDR2 SVGAGI. CDR3 sequence reads: CASSSVTSANTGELFF.

The chain uses TRBV11-1 and TRBJ2-7. Germline V gene data show CDR1 as SGHAT and CDR2 as FQDESV (reference sequence). The CDR3 loop spans 13 amino acids. The CDR3: CASSLSSGNEQYF.

The chain couples TRBV12-3 or TRBV12-4 to TRBJ2-5; the TRBD2 assignment by TCRdb is unverifiable without DNA. The CDR3 is made up of 17 amino acids. The CDR3 region is CASSLGLAGEEVETQYF.

The chain links TRBV30 to TRBJ2-7. The germline V gene encodes CDR1 GTSNPN and CDR2 SVGIG (reference sequence). This CDR3 is 13 amino acids long. The chain's CDR3 is CAWSALVSYEQYF.

V is TRBV7-6 and J is TRBJ1-2. The V gene's germline CDR1 is SGHVS and CDR2 FNYEAQ. This CDR3 is 17 amino acids long. This chain's CDR3 is CASSFNKEGALPYGYTF.

The V and J genes are TRBV7-6 and TRBJ1-2. Germline lookup yields CDR1 SGHVS and CDR2 FNYEAQ. The CDR3 is 13 amino acids. This chain's CDR3 is CASSLDGQSGYTF.

The chain uses TRBV13 and TRBJ2-3; the TCRdb call, TRBD2, lacks DNA for checking. The germline V gene encodes CDR1 PRHDT and CDR2 FYEKMQ (reference sequence). CDR3 length equals 14 residues. CDR3: CASSPRRRVDTQYF.

The V call is TRBV14, the J call TRBJ2-2. The CDR3 extends over 12 amino acids. Per germline, CDR1 SGHDN and CDR2 FVKESK. The CDR3 region is CASSQWSGELFF. Variable domain in full (rest from reference TRBV14 and TRBJ2-2): EAGVTQFPSHSVIEKGQTVTLRCDPISGHDNLYWYRRVMGKEIKFLLHFVKESKQDESGMPNNRFLAERTGGTYSTLKVQPAELEDSGVYFCASSQWSGELFFGEGSRLTVL.

The gene calls are TRBV20-1 and TRBJ2-3; there is no DNA to check the TCRdb D call of TRBD1. Germline CDR1 reads DFQATT; CDR2 reads SNEGSKA (reference sequence). The CDR3 length is 11 residues. CDR3 region: CSAGSGVTQYF.

The chain couples TRBV13 to TRBJ2-1; TCRdb proposes TRBD1, but this gene call is untestable without DNA. Germline V gives CDR1 PRHDT, CDR2 FYEKMQ (reference sequence). The CDR3 length is 15 residues. The CDR3 region is CASSLQGYSYNEQFF.

CDR3 in amino acids: CASGSPEGWDEKLFF. The chain joins TRBV12-3 or TRBV12-4 to TRBJ1-4; the D call from TCRdb, TRBD1, cannot be confirmed without DNA. The CDR3 contains 15 residues.

The CDR3 loop reads CSARDQADYTQYF. This sequence joins TRBV20-1 and TRBJ2-3. This CDR3 is built from 13 residues. Germline V lookup: CDR1 DFQATT, CDR2 SNEGSKA (reference sequence).

The chain carries TRBV4-1 and TRBJ2-2. This CDR3 is built from 13 residues. Germline V lookup: CDR1 MGHRA, CDR2 YSYEKL. The CDR3 sequence: CATRDGNTGELFF.